Below are 8 T cell receptor beta chains sequenced from a single sample in a study of Ad26.COV2.S vaccination and SARS-CoV-2 variants. Sequenced by immunoSEQ multiplex PCR; TCRdb stores in-frame clones only, minus some. The data hold more than 300,000 clones, with 88% observed a single time. Indicated treatment: some 19 received Ad26.COV2.S at low or high dose, single or two shots; about 5 received placebo; per-sample allocation not given. Sampling occurred on day 63 after the first vaccine or placebo injection. This material consisted of peripheral blood, taken in a trial of Ad26.COV2.S vaccine versus placebo. The source of these receptors is a person between 18 and 65 years old who received the Ad26.COV2.S COVID-19 vaccine or a placebo.

CDR3 protein: CASLSRGTSGELFF. As DNA, the CDR3 is TGTGCCAGTCTTTCCAGGGGTACCAGCGGGGAGCTGTTTTTT. This chain joins TRBV28 and TRBJ2-2; D perhaps matches TRBD1 (6 bases). V shed 9 bases and J shed 7 bases, with 18 bases lying between them. The germline CDR1 and CDR2 sequences are MDHEN and SYDVKM. This CDR3 is built from 14 residues.

The chain couples TRBV30 to TRBJ1-6; 7 positions agree with TRBD1. V dropped 0 bases and J dropped 9; count of bases not matched to a gene: 8. CDR1 and CDR2 (germline): GTSNPN, SVGIG (reference sequence). The CDR3 has 15 amino acids. CDR3 protein: CAWSVLRQGRSPLHF. The CDR3 bases are TGTGCCTGGAGTGTACTCAGACAGGGACGTTCACCCCTCCACTTT.

This sequence joins TRBV9 and TRBJ2-1; no firm D call. CDR1 SGDLS and CDR2 YYNGEE come from the germline V gene. V lost 2 bases to trimming and J lost 4 bases, with 7 bases between them. CDR3 length: 13 amino acids. The CDR3 coding sequence is TGTGCCAGCAGCGTGACGGATTACAATGAGCAGTTCTTC. Amino acids: CASSVTDYNEQFF. The full variable domain, rest sourced from reference TRBV9 and TRBJ2-1, is DSGVTQTPKHLITATGQRVTLRCSPRSGDLSVYWYQQSLDQGLQFLIQYYNGEERAKGNILERFSAQQFPDLHSELNLSSLELGDSALYFCASSVTDYNEQFFGPGTRLTVL.

In DNA form, the CDR3 reads TGCGCCAGCAGCCAAGCACACAGGGCGACACCCCTCCACTTT. It is translated as CASSQAHRATPLHF. This chain connects TRBV4-1 to TRBJ1-6; tentatively, D is TRBD1 (6 bases). Germline V CDR1 and CDR2: MGHRA, YSYEKL. The CDR3 totals 14 residues. Trimming stripped 1 base from V and 11 bases from J, with 12 bases between.

Details on this clone: The sample holds other DNA sequences that translate to the same CDR3. The chain joins TRBV6-2 or TRBV6-3 to TRBJ1-1; D is possibly TRBD1 (6 bases). The germline V and J ends were trimmed by 2 bases and 1 base, with 8 bases remaining between them. CDR1 and CDR2 from the germline V gene are MNHEY and SVGEGT. The CDR3 runs 14 residues. The CDR3 DNA reads as TGTGCCAGCAGTTACCGGGGGGCGAACACTGAAGCTTTCTTT. It yields the protein CASSYRGANTEAFF.

As regards this clone: In the same sample, other DNA sequences code for this CDR3. The gene calls are TRBV18 and TRBJ1-1; no reliable D call. V shed 0 bases and J shed 1 base, with 9 bases lying between them. The CDR3 has 15 residues. CDR1 and CDR2 from the germline V gene are KGHSH and LQKENI. The CDR3 protein is CASSPPSQPNTEAFF. CDR3 nucleotide sequence: TGTGCCAGCTCACCACCCTCCCAGCCGAACACTGAAGCTTTCTTT.

The chain is built from TRBV19 and TRBJ1-5; D is unresolved. The germline V gene encodes CDR1 LNHDA and CDR2 SQIVND (reference sequence). CDR3 length: 14 residues. V lost 4 bases, J lost 7 bases, and 14 bases lay in between. CDR3 bases: TGTGCCAGTAGTAGGGCCTCAAGGAACCAGCCCCAGCATTTT. It is translated as CASSRASRNQPQHF. Together with reference TRBV19 and TRBJ1-5, the CDR3 gives the full variable domain: DGGITQSPKYLFRKEGQNVTLSCEQNLNHDAMYWYRQDPGQGLRLIYYSQIVNDFQKGDIAEGYSVSREKKESFPLTVTSAQKNPTAFYLCASSRASRNQPQHFGDGTRLSIL.

The V gene is TRBV3-1 (or the pseudogene TRBV3-2), the J gene TRBJ2-1; 8 nucleotides line up with TRBD2. Trimming cost V 1 base and J 8 bases; bases outside gene matches: 4. The CDR3 spans 14 residues. Germline CDR1 and CDR2: LGHDT and YNNKEL (reference sequence). In nucleotides, the CDR3 is TGTGCCAGCAGCCAAGTGGAGCGGGGGCATGAGCAGTTCTTC. Its translation is CASSQVERGHEQFF.